A single T cell receptor beta chain is shown here with its context. This record belongs to a study of cytomegalovirus exposure and HLA in healthy donors. Germline loops: CDR1 MNHEY, CDR2 SMNVEV (reference sequence). The CDR3 covers 14 residues. Trimming stripped 7 bases from V and 0 bases from J, with 13 bases between. PCR employed 60 Vbeta and 13 Jbeta primers. TCRdb's copy holds only in-frame clones and misses some; the assay was immunoSEQ multiplex PCR. The table has roughly 150,000 clones, around a tenth seen once. Sequenced material: PBMCs. The chain has TRBV27 and TRBJ2-7, with unresolved D. This TCR was recovered from a male donor in good health and CMV-seronegative. CDR3 sequence (DNA): TGTGCCAGCAATCTTAACAGAGACTCCTACGAGCAGTACTTC. Translating it yields CASNLNRDSYEQYF.